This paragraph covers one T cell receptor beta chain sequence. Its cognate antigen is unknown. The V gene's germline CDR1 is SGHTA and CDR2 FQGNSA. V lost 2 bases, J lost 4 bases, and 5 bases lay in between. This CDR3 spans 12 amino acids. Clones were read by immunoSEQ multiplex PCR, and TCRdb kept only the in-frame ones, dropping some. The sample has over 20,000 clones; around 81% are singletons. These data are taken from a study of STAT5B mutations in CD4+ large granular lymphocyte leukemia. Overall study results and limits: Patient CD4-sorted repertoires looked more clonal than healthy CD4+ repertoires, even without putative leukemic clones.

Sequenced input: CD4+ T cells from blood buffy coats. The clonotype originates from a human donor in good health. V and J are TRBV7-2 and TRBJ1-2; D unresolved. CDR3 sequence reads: CASSLRVYGYTF. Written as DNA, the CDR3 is TGTGCCAGCAGCTTACGGGTCTATGGCTACACCTTC.